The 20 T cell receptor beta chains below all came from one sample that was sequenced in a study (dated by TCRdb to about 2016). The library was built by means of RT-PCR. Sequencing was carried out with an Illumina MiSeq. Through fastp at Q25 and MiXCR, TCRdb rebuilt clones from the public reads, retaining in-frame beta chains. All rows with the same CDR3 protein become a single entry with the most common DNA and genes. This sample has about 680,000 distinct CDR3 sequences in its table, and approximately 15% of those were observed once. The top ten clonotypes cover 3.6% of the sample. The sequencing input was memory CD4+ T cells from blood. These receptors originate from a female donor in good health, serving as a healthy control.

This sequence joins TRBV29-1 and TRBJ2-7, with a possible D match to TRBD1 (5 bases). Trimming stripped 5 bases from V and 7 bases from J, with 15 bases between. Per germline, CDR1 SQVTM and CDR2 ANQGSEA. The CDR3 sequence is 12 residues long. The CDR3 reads CSVRKQGREQYF. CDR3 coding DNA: TGCAGCGTTCGTAAGCAGGGAAGGGAGCAGTACTTC.

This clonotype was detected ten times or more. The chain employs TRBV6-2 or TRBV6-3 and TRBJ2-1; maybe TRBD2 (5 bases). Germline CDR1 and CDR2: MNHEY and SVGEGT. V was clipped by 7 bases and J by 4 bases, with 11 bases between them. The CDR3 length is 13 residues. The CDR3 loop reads CASKVRGYNEQFF. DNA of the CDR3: TGTGCCAGCAAGGTTCGGGGATACAATGAGCAGTTCTTC.

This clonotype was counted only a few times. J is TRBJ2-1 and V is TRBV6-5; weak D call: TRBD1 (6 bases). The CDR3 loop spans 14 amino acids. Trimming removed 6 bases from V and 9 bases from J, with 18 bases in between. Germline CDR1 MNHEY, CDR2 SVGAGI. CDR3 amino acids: CASSPARVGGEQFF. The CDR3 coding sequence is TGTGCCAGCAGCCCCGCCCGGGTAGGGGGTGAGCAGTTCTTC.

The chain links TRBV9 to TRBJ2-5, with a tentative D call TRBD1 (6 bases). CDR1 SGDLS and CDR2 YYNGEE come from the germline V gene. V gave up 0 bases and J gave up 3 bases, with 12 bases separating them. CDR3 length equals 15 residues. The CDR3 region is CASSVGGLEEETQYF. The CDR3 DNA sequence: TGTGCCAGCAGCGTAGGGGGGCTTGAGGAAGAGACCCAGTACTTC.

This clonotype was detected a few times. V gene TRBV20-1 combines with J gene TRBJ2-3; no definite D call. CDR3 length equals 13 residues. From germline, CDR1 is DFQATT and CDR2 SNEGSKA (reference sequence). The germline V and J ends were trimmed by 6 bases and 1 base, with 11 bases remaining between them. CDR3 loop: CSAGPEGTDTQYF. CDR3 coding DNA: TGCAGTGCAGGCCCTGAGGGCACAGATACGCAGTATTTT.

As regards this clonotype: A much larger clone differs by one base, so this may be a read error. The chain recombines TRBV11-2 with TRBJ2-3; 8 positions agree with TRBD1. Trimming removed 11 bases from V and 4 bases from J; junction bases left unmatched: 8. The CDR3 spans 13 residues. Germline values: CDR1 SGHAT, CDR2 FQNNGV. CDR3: CAGDRGAADTQYF. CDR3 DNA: TGTGCCGGCGACAGGGGAGCGGCAGATACGCAGTATTTT.

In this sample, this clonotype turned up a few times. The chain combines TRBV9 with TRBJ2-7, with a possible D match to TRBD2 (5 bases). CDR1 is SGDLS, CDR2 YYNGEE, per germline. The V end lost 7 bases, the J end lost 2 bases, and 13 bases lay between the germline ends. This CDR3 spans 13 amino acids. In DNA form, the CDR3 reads TGTGCCAGCGGGAGCAGCACGACCTACGAGCAGTACTTC. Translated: CASGSSTTYEQYF.

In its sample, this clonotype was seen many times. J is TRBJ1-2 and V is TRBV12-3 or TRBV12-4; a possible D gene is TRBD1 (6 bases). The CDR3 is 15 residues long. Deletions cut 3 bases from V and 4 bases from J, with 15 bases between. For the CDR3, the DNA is TGTGCCAGCAGTTTTGGGGGGGGCGGCAGCTATGGCTACACCTTC. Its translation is CASSFGGGGSYGYTF.

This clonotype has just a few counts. The CDR3, as DNA: TGTGCCAGCAGCTTAGTCCAGGGATCGGGATCACCCCTCCACTTT. Protein product: CASSLVQGSGSPLHF. V and J are TRBV7-8 and TRBJ1-6; possibly TRBD1 for D (5 bases). Deletions cut 1 base from V and 10 bases from J, with 14 bases between. The V gene's germline CDR1 is SGHVS and CDR2 FQNEAQ. CDR3 size: 15 residues. The full variable domain, its missing parts supplied by reference TRBV7-8 and TRBJ1-6, is GAGVSQSPRYKVAKRGQDVALRCDPISGHVSLFWYQQALGQGPEFLTYFQNEAQLDKSGLPSDRFFAERPEGSVSTLKIQRTQQEDSAVYLCASSLVQGSGSPLHFGNGTRLTVT.

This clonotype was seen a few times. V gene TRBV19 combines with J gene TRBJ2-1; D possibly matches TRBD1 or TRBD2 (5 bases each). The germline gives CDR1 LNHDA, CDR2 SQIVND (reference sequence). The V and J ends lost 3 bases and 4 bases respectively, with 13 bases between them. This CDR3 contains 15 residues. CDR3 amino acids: CASSIRQGPYNEQFF. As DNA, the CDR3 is TGTGCCAGTAGTATTAGGCAGGGACCGTACAATGAGCAGTTCTTC.

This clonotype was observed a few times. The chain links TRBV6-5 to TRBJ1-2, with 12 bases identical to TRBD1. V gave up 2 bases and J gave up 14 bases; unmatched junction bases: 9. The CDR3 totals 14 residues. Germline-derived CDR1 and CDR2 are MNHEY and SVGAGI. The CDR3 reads CASSYGTGGPLWTF. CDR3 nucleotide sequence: TGTGCCAGCAGTTACGGGACAGGGGGCCCCCTTTGGACCTTC.

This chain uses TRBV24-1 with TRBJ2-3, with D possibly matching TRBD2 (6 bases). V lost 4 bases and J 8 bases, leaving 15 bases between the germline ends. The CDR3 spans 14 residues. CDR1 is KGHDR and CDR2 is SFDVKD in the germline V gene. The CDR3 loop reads CATSDPPPGLTQYF. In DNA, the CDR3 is TGTGCCACCAGTGACCCTCCACCGGGACTTACGCAGTATTTT.

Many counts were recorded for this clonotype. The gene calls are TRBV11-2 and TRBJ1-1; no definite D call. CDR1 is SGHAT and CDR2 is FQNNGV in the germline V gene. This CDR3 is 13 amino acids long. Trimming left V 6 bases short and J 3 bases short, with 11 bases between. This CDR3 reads CASSQQMDTEAFF. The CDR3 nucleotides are TGTGCCAGCAGTCAGCAGATGGACACTGAAGCTTTCTTT. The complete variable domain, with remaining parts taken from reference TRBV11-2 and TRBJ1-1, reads EAGVAQSPRYKIIEKRQSVAFWCNPISGHATLYWYQQILGQGPKLLIQFQNNGVVDDSQLPKDRFSAERLKGVDSTLKIQPAKLEDSAVYLCASSQQMDTEAFFGQGTRLTVV.

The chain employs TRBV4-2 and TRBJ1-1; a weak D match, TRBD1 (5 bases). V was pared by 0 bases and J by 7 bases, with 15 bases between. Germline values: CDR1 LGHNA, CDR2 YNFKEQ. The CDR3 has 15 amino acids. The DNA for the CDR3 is TGTGCCAGCAGCCAAGACATGGCAGGGTCGAATGAAGCTTTCTTT. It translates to CASSQDMAGSNEAFF.

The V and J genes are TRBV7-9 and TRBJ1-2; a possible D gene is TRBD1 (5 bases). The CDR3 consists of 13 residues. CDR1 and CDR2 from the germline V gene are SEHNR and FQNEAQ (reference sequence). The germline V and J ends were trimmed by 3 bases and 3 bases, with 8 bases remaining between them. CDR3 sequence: CASSFGDDYGYTF. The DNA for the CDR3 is TGTGCCAGCAGCTTCGGGGACGACTATGGCTACACCTTC. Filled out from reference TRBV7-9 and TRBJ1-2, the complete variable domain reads DTGVSQNPRHKITKRGQNVTFRCDPISEHNRLYWYRQTLGQGPEFLTYFQNEAQLEKSRLLSDRFSAERPKGSFSTLEIQRTEQGDSAMYLCASSFGDDYGYTFGSGTRLTVV.

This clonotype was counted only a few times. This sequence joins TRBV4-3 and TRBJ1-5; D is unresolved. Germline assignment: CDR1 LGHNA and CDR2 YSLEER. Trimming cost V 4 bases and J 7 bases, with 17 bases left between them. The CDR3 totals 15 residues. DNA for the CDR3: TGCGCCAGCAGCCCCGGTCCGGACCAAGAACAGCCCCAGCATTTT. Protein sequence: CASSPGPDQEQPQHF.

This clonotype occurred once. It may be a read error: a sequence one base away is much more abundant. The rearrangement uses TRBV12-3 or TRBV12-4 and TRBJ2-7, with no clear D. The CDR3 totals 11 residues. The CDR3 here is CTSSPDYEQYF. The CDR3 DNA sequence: TGTACCAGCAGCCCGGACTACGAGCAGTACTTC.

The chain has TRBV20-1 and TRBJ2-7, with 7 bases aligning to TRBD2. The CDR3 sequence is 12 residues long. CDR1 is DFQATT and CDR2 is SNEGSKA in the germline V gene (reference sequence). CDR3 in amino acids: CSAGRETYEQYF. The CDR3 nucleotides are TGCAGCGCTGGGAGGGAAACCTACGAGCAGTACTTC.

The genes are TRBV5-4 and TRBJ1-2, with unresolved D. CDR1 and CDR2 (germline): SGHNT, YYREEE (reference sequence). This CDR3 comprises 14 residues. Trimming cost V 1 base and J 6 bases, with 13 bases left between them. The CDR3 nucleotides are TGTGCCAGCAGCTTGCAGCCCGTCGTCGATGGCTACACCTTC. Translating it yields CASSLQPVVDGYTF.

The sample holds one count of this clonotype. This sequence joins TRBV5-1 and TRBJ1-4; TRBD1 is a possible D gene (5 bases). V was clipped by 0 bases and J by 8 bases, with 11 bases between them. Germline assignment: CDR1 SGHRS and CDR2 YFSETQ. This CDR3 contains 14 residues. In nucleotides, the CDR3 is TGCGCCAGCAGCTTGGCCATGGACACGGAAAAACTGTTTTTT. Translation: CASSLAMDTEKLFF.